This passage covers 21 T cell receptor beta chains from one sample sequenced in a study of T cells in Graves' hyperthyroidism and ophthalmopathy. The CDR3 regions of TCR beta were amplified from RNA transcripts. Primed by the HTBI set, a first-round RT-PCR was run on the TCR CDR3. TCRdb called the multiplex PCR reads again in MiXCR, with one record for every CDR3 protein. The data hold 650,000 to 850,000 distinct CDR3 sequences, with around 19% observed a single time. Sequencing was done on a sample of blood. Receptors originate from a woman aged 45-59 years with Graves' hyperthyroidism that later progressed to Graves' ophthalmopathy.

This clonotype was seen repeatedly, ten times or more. The CDR3 DNA reads TGTGCCAGCAGTGGAGGGACAGGGACCTACGAGCAGTACTTC. This codes for CASSGGTGTYEQYF. The chain couples TRBV6-1 to TRBJ2-7; 9 bases are a match to TRBD1. CDR3 length: 14 amino acids. CDR1 and CDR2 (germline): MNHNS, SASEGT. V lost 4 bases and J lost 2; bases outside the gene matches: 3.

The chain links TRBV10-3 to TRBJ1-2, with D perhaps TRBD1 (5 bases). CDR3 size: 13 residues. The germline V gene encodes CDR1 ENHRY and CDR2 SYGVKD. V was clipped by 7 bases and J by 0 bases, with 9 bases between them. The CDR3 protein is CAIMGGSNYGYTF. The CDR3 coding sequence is TGTGCCATCATGGGGGGATCTAACTATGGCTACACCTTC.

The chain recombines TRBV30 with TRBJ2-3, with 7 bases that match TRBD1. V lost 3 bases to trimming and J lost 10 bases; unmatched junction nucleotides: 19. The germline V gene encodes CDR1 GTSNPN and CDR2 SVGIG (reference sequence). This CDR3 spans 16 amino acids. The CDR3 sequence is CAWSWTGTVGMAAQYF. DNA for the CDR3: TGTGCCTGGAGCTGGACAGGCACAGTCGGTATGGCAGCGCAGTATTTT.

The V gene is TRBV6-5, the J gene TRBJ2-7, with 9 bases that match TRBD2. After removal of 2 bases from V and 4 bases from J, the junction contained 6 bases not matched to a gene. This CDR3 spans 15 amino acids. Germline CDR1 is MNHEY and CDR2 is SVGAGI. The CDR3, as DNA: TGTGCCAGCAGTTACCGGCGGGGGGGCTCGTACGAGCAGTACTTC. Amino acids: CASSYRRGGSYEQYF.

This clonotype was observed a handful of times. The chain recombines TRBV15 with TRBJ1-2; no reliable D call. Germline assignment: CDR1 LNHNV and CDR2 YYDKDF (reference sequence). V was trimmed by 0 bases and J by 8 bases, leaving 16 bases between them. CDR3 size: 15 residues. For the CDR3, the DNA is TGTGCCACCAGCAGAGATTTGGGAGTCTTAAGGGGCTACACCTTC. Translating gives CATSRDLGVLRGYTF.

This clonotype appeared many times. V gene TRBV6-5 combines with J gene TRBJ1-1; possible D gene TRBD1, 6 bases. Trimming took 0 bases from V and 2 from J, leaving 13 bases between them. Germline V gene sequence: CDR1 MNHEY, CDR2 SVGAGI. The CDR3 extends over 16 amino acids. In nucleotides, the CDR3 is TGTGCCAGCAGTTACTCCCCGGGACACCTAAACACTGAAGCTTTCTTT. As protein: CASSYSPGHLNTEAFF.

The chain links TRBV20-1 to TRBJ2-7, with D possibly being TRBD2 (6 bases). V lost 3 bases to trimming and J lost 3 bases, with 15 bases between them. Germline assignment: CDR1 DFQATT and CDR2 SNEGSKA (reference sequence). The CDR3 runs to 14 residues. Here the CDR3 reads CSASVGGILYEQYF. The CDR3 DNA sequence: TGCAGTGCTAGTGTGGGGGGTATACTCTACGAGCAGTACTTC.

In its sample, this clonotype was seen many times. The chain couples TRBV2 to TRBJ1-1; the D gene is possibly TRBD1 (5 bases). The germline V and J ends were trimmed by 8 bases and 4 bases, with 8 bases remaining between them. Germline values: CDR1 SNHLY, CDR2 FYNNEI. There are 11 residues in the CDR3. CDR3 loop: CASVGGTEAFF. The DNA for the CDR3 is TGTGCCAGCGTGGGGGGCACTGAAGCTTTCTTT.

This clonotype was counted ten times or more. The CDR3 spells CATSDYSDTQYF. CDR3 DNA: TGTGCCACCAGTGACTATTCAGATACGCAGTATTTT. V gene TRBV24-1 combines with J gene TRBJ2-3; D is unresolved. This CDR3 has 12 residues. The germline V and J ends were trimmed by 4 bases and 4 bases, with 5 bases remaining between them. CDR1 KGHDR and CDR2 SFDVKD come from the germline V gene.

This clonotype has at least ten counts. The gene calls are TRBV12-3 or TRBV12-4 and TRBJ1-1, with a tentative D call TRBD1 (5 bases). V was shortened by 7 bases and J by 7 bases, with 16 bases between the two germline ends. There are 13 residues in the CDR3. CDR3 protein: CASTPTRGGEAFF. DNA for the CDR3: TGTGCCAGCACCCCGACCCGGGGGGGTGAAGCTTTCTTT.

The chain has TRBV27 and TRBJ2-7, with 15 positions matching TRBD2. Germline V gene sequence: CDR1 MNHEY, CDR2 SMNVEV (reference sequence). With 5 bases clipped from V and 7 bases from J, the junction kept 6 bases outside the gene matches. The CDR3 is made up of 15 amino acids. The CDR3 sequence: CASSHGLAGGREQYF. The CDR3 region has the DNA TGTGCCAGCAGTCACGGACTAGCGGGGGGGCGGGAGCAGTACTTC.

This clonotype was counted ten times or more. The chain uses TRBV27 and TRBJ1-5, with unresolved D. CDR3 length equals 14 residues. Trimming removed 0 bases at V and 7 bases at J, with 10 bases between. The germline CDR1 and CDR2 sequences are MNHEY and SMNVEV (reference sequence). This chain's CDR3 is CASSLSDPGQPQHF. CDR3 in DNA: TGTGCCAGCAGTTTATCTGACCCGGGACAGCCCCAGCATTTT.

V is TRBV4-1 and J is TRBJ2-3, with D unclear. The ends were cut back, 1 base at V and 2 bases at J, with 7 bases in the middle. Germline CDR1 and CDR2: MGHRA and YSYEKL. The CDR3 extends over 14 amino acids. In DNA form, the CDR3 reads TGCGCCAGCAGCCAAGCCGCCCCCACAGATACGCAGTATTTT. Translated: CASSQAAPTDTQYF.

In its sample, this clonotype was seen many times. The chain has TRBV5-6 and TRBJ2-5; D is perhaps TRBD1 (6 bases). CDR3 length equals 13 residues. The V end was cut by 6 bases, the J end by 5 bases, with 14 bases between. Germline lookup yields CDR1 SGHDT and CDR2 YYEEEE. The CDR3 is CASNIPGVETQYF. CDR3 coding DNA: TGTGCCAGCAACATCCCAGGGGTTGAGACCCAGTACTTC.

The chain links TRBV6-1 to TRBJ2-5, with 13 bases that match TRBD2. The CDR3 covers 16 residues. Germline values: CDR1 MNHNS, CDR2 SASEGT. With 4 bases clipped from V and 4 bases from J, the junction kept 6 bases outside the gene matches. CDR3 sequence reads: CASSGWTSGGGETQYF. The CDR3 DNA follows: TGTGCCAGCAGTGGGTGGACTAGCGGGGGTGGAGAGACCCAGTACTTC.

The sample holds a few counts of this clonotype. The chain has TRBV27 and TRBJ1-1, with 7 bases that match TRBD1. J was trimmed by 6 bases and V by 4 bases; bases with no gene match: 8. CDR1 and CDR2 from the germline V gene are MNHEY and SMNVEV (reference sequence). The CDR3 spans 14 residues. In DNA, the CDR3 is TGTGCCAGCAGTTACTCGACAGGGTACGCTGAAGCTTTCTTT. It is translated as CASSYSTGYAEAFF.

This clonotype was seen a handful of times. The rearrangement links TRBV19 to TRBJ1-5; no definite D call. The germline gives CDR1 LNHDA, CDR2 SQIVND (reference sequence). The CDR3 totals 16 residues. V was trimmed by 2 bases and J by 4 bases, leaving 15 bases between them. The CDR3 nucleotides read TGTGCCAGTAGTATACGGGCCACCGGTCCAAATCAGCCCCAGCATTTT. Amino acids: CASSIRATGPNQPQHF.

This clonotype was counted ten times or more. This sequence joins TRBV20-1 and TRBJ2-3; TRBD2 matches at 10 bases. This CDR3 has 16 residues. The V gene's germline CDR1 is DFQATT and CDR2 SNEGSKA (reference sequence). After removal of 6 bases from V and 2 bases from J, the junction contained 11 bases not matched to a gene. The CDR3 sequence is CSASFPLAGDTDTQYF. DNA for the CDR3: TGCAGTGCCTCATTCCCGCTAGCGGGGGACACAGATACGCAGTATTTT.

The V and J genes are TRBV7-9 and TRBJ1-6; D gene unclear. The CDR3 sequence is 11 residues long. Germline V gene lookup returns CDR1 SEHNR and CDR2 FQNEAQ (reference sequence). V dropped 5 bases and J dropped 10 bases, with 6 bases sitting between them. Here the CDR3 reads CASSRNSPLHF. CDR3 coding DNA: TGTGCCAGCAGCCGGAACTCACCCCTCCACTTT.

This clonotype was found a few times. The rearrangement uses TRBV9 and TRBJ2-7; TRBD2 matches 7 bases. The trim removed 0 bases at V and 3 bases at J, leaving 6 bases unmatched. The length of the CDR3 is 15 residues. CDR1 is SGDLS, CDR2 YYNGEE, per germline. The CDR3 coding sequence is TGTGCCAGCAGCGTAGGGTGGGGGGGGTTCTACGAGCAGTACTTC. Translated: CASSVGWGGFYEQYF.

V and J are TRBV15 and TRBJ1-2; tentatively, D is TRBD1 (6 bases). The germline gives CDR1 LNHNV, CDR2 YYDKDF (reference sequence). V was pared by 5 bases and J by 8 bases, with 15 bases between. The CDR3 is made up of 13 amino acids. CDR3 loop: CATSQQGSHGYTF. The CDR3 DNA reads TGTGCCACCAGCCAACAGGGCAGTCACGGCTACACCTTC.